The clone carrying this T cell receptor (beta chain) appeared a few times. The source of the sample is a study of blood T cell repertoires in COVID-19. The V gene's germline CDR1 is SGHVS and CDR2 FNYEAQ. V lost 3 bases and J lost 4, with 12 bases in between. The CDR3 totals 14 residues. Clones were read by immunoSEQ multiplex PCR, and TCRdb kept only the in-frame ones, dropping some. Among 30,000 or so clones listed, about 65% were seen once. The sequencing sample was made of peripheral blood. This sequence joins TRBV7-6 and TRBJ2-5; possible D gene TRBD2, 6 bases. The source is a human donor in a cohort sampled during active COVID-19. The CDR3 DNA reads TGTGCCAGCAGCTTTGGGGGACTCCCAGAGACCCAGTACTTC. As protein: CASSFGGLPETQYF.